This entry features one T cell receptor beta chain sequence. Its antigen is not identified. Germline CDR1 and CDR2: SQVTM and ANQGSEA. Trimming took 7 bases from V and 5 from J, leaving 12 bases between them. The CDR3 spans 12 residues. The source of the sample is a study of beta chain features in type 1 diabetes. Averaging roughly 100 mL, one heparinised blood draw was given by each donor. Study-wide results and limits: Individuals with type 1 diabetes displayed fewer insertions and more deletions at VDJ junctions.

What was sequenced were expressed TCRB transcripts, since all of the isolated RNA had been reverse transcribed. Profiling relied on immunoSEQ multiplex PCR, and the TCRdb table lists in-frame clones only, not all of them. The sample includes 200,000 to 250,000 clones, 55% to 70% of them seen just once. Sequencing was done on a sample of naive CD4+ T cells from blood. The sequence was collected from a man aged 25-45 years in good health. The rearrangement uses TRBV29-1 and TRBJ2-4; TRBD1 is a possible D gene (5 bases). In DNA, the CDR3 is TGCAGCGCCTCCCAGGGCGAAAACATTCAGTACTTC. As protein: CSASQGENIQYF.